Presented here are 27 T cell receptor beta chains from one specimen sequenced in a study of response to subunit inactivated influenza vaccine. MiXCR, applied by TCRdb to the RT-PCR reads, yields one record per CDR3 protein. Here the sample spans under 200,000 distinct CDR3 sequences, roughly 12% being singletons. The same sample was also studied in work on T cells expressing NK-cell markers. From that study: Synthesis of TCR beta cDNA relied on 5'RACE template switching carrying UMIs.

The sequenced sample was CD8+ T cells sorted from PBMCs, obtained less than 13 days after vaccination. Source of these receptors: a man aged 50 to 60 who received an inactivated influenza vaccine.

This clonotype was observed a handful of times. V gene TRBV10-3 combines with J gene TRBJ2-7, with unresolved D. Germline V gene data show CDR1 as ENHRY and CDR2 as SYGVKD. Trimming left V 10 bases short and J 3 bases short, with 13 bases between. The CDR3 is 12 amino acids. DNA for the CDR3: TGTGCCACCGAATCCTCAGGCTACGAGCAGTACTTC. Translation: CATESSGYEQYF.

The chain recombines TRBV7-6 with TRBJ2-7; 13 nucleotides agree with TRBD2. With V trimmed by 1 base and J by 2 bases, 2 bases remained unmatched. Germline V gene data show CDR1 as SGHVS and CDR2 as FNYEAQ. This CDR3 contains 16 residues. DNA for the CDR3: TGTGCCAGCAGCTTAGATGGGACTAGCGGGACCTACGAGCAGTACTTC. It is translated as CASSLDGTSGTYEQYF.

This clonotype was recorded at least ten times. The chain links TRBV4-3 to TRBJ2-1; D possibly corresponds to TRBD1 (5 bases). Germline CDR1 reads LGHNA; CDR2 reads YSLEER. Trimming shortened V by 0 bases and J by 8 bases, and 17 bases separated the two germline ends. This CDR3 has 16 residues. The CDR3 reads CASSQESAAGLDEQFF. CDR3 bases: TGCGCCAGCAGCCAAGAAAGCGCGGCAGGGTTGGATGAGCAGTTCTTC.

The V gene is TRBV7-8, the J gene TRBJ2-5, with a weak D call TRBD2 (7 bases). This CDR3 spans 17 amino acids. CDR1 SGHVS and CDR2 FQNEAQ come from the germline V gene. The V gene lost 2 bases and the J gene lost 2 bases, with 18 bases spanning the gap. This CDR3 reads CASSLSAGAILQETQYF. The CDR3 DNA reads TGTGCCAGCAGCTTATCCGCGGGGGCCATTTTACAAGAGACCCAGTACTTC.

This clonotype has only a few counts. The V and J genes are TRBV4-3 and TRBJ2-2, with D possibly matching TRBD1 (6 bases). Germline values: CDR1 LGHNA, CDR2 YSLEER. This CDR3 region has 16 residues. Trimming cost V 7 bases and J 2 bases, with 17 bases left between them. CDR3 residues: CASTRQVTTNTGELFF. CDR3 coding DNA: TGCGCCAGCACCAGACAGGTGACCACAAACACCGGGGAGCTGTTTTTT.

This clonotype was detected many times. The gene calls are TRBV6-2 or TRBV6-3 and TRBJ1-2; D call uncertain. CDR1 is MNHEY and CDR2 is SVGEGT in the germline V gene. CDR3 length: 14 residues. The ends were cut back, 5 bases at V and 2 bases at J, with 12 bases in the middle. CDR3 DNA: TGTGCCAGCAGTCAGACACCAGTGAACTATGGCTACACCTTC. Encoded protein: CASSQTPVNYGYTF.

The V and J genes are TRBV27 and TRBJ2-1; 12 bases map to TRBD2. The J segment lost 11 bases and the V segment lost 0 bases, leaving 5 bases of the junction unmatched. This CDR3 spans 15 amino acids. From germline, CDR1 is MNHEY and CDR2 SMNVEV (reference sequence). The CDR3 protein is CASSLSATSGSKQFF. CDR3 in DNA: TGTGCCAGCAGTTTATCGGCGACTAGCGGGAGTAAGCAGTTCTTC.

This clonotype was counted only a few times. The chain links TRBV12-3 or TRBV12-4 to TRBJ2-1; D possibly corresponds to TRBD2 (5 bases). This CDR3 spans 16 amino acids. Trimming took 3 bases from V and 0 from J, leaving 12 bases between them. CDR3 amino acids: CASSFPASRSYNEQFF. The CDR3 DNA sequence: TGTGCCAGCAGTTTCCCGGCTAGCCGCTCCTACAATGAGCAGTTCTTC.

This clonotype was seen at least ten times. This sequence joins TRBV7-9 and TRBJ2-1; TRBD2 aligns across 7 bases. Germline lookup yields CDR1 SEHNR and CDR2 FQNEAQ (reference sequence). This CDR3 region has 14 residues. V lost 1 base, J lost 8 bases, and 5 bases stayed unmatched. The CDR3 nucleotides read TGTGCCAGCAGCTTAGTACTAGCGAACGATGAGCAGTTCTTC. This encodes CASSLVLANDEQFF.

This clonotype was observed at least ten times. This chain connects TRBV4-3 to TRBJ1-2; D is possibly TRBD1 (5 bases). There are 16 residues in the CDR3. With 0 bases removed from V and 5 bases from J, the gap between germline ends came to 16 bases. Germline CDR1 and CDR2: LGHNA and YSLEER. The CDR3 DNA reads TGCGCCAGCAGCCAAGATCTGCTGGGACTTGGTTATGGCTACACCTTC. Its translation is CASSQDLLGLGYGYTF.

The sample holds a few counts of this clonotype. This chain joins TRBV2 and TRBJ2-2; 14 bases map to TRBD2. From germline, CDR1 is SNHLY and CDR2 FYNNEI. V lost 3 bases, J lost 6 bases, and 3 bases stayed unmatched. The CDR3 sequence is 16 residues long. In DNA, the CDR3 is TGTGCCAGCAGTGAGGGACTAGCGGGAGCGGCCGGGGAGCTGTTTTTT. Translated: CASSEGLAGAAGELFF.

The rearrangement uses TRBV28 and TRBJ2-4, with TRBD1 matching 9 bases. CDR3 size: 14 residues. With 6 bases clipped from V and 8 bases from J, the junction kept 8 bases outside the gene matches. Per germline, CDR1 MDHEN and CDR2 SYDVKM. The CDR3 here is CASRPQGAWDIQYF. The CDR3 nucleotides read TGTGCCAGCAGACCACAGGGGGCCTGGGACATTCAGTACTTC. Full variable domain (missing parts from reference TRBV28 and TRBJ2-4): DVKVTQSSRYLVKRTGEKVFLECVQDMDHENMFWYRQDPGLGLRLIYFSYDVKMKEKGDIPEGYSVSREKKERFSLILESASTNQTSMYLCASRPQGAWDIQYFGAGTRLSVL.

V and J are TRBV11-2 and TRBJ2-5, with D uncertain. The CDR3 runs to 15 residues. Germline V gives CDR1 SGHAT, CDR2 FQNNGV. The V gene lost 3 bases and the J gene lost 5 bases, with 16 bases spanning the gap. Here the CDR3 reads CASSFVSASRETQYF. As DNA, the CDR3 is TGTGCCAGCAGCTTCGTTTCAGCGTCACGCGAGACCCAGTACTTC.

This clonotype has only a few counts. This sequence joins TRBV20-1 and TRBJ2-2; D remains unclear. The CDR3 totals 14 residues. Trimming removed 3 bases from V and 3 bases from J, with 11 bases in between. Looked up from germline, CDR1 is DFQATT and CDR2 is SNEGSKA (reference sequence). CDR3 sequence (DNA): TGCAGTGCTAGTCAACTCCGGGACACCGGGGAGCTGTTTTTT. The encoded protein is CSASQLRDTGELFF.

V usage is TRBV28 and J usage is TRBJ2-7; TRBD2 agrees at 10 bases. After removal of 3 bases from V and 4 bases from J, the junction contained 6 bases not matched to a gene. The length of the CDR3 is 15 residues. CDR1 and CDR2 from the germline V gene are MDHEN and SYDVKM. CDR3: CASSFLGTSAYEQYF. DNA of the CDR3: TGTGCCAGCAGTTTTCTCGGGACTAGCGCTTACGAGCAGTACTTC.

This chain links TRBV20-1 with TRBJ2-2; perhaps TRBD2 as D (6 bases). This CDR3 spans 13 amino acids. Between the trimmed V and J ends, which lost 5 bases and 4 bases, there was a span of 11 bases. Germline-derived CDR1 and CDR2 are DFQATT and SNEGSKA (reference sequence). The CDR3 is CSAGRGFTGELFF. CDR3 DNA: TGCAGTGCTGGGCGGGGTTTCACCGGGGAGCTGTTTTTT.

The genes are TRBV5-1 and TRBJ2-1; a possible D gene is TRBD2 (7 bases). The CDR3 spans 16 residues. Trimming took 0 bases from V and 3 from J, leaving 13 bases between them. Looked up from germline, CDR1 is SGHRS and CDR2 is YFSETQ. The CDR3 loop is CASSLAGGGLYNEQFF. The DNA for the CDR3 is TGCGCCAGCAGCTTGGCCGGCGGGGGCCTCTACAATGAGCAGTTCTTC. The variable domain in full, with the rest retrieved from reference TRBV5-1 and TRBJ2-1, is KAGVTQTPRYLIKTRGQQVTLSCSPISGHRSVSWYQQTPGQGLQFLFEYFSETQRNKGNFPGRFSGRQFSNSRSEMNVSTLELGDSALYLCASSLAGGGLYNEQFFGPGTRLTVL.

This clonotype was counted at least ten times. The rearrangement links TRBV4-3 to TRBJ2-1; no definite D call. The V gene's germline CDR1 is LGHNA and CDR2 YSLEER. The CDR3 is 13 residues long. Trimming removed 3 bases at V and 8 bases at J, with 11 bases between. In DNA, the CDR3 is TGCGCCAGCAGCCAGGGCCTCCTCTATGAGCAGTTCTTC. Encoded protein: CASSQGLLYEQFF.

A few counts support this clonotype. This chain uses TRBV29-1 with TRBJ2-5, with D possibly being TRBD2 (5 bases). This CDR3 spans 14 amino acids. CDR1 and CDR2 (germline): SQVTM, ANQGSEA. V was pared by 0 bases and J by 0 bases, with 8 bases between. CDR3 amino acids: CSVEDGLYQETQYF. CDR3 sequence (DNA): TGCAGCGTTGAAGACGGACTGTACCAAGAGACCCAGTACTTC.

V gene TRBV15 combines with J gene TRBJ2-5, with TRBD1 as a possible D gene (6 bases). Germline CDR1 reads LNHNV; CDR2 reads YYDKDF (reference sequence). CDR3 length: 13 amino acids. V was shortened by 0 bases and J by 4 bases, with 6 bases between the two germline ends. CDR3 region: CATSRDRGETQYF. CDR3 bases: TGTGCCACCAGCAGAGACAGGGGAGAGACCCAGTACTTC.

This chain connects TRBV27 to TRBJ2-3; 8 positions match TRBD2. This CDR3 spans 16 amino acids. V shed 2 bases, J shed 0 bases, and the junction held 4 bases outside the gene matches. The germline V gene encodes CDR1 MNHEY and CDR2 SMNVEV (reference sequence). Written as DNA, the CDR3 is TGTGCCAGCAGTTTAGGAGCGGGAGAGAGCACAGATACGCAGTATTTT. Protein product: CASSLGAGESTDTQYF.

This clonotype was found a few times. This rearrangement joins TRBV12-3 or TRBV12-4 to TRBJ2-4; TRBD1 is a possible D gene (5 bases). This CDR3 is built from 13 residues. The V end lost 6 bases, the J end lost 9 bases, and 15 bases lay between the germline ends. CDR3 DNA sequence: TGTGCCAGCAGCCTTGCAGGGTACGGCATTCAGTACTTC. This codes for CASSLAGYGIQYF.

V is TRBV28 and J is TRBJ2-5; 7 bases fit TRBD1. V shed 3 bases, J shed 2 bases, and the junction held 3 bases outside the gene matches. The germline CDR1 and CDR2 sequences are MDHEN and SYDVKM. The CDR3 contains 14 residues. DNA for the CDR3: TGTGCCAGCAGTTTGGGACAGCAACAAGAGACCCAGTACTTC. Translating it yields CASSLGQQQETQYF.

By share, this clonotype counts as medium-sized. The chain combines TRBV12-3 or TRBV12-4 with TRBJ2-3; no firm D call. V dropped 1 base and J dropped 2 bases, with 10 bases sitting between them. The CDR3 runs 15 residues. The CDR3 here is CASSLDSRHTDTQYF. DNA of the CDR3: TGTGCCAGCAGTTTAGACTCGCGGCACACAGATACGCAGTATTTT.

This clonotype occurred a few times. V is TRBV10-2 and J is TRBJ1-2, with D tentatively TRBD1 (6 bases). Germline values: CDR1 WSHSY, CDR2 SAAADI. The CDR3 length is 15 residues. V was trimmed by 2 bases and J by 4 bases, leaving 14 bases between them. The DNA of the CDR3 is TGCGCCAGCAGTGAGGGCTACAGGGAATTCTATGGCTACACCTTC. As protein: CASSEGYREFYGYTF.

This clonotype was recorded at least ten times. This CDR3 reads CASSLGMYGYTF. CDR3 DNA sequence: TGTGCCAGCAGCCTGGGGATGTATGGCTACACCTTC. The chain uses TRBV7-2 and TRBJ1-2; D is unresolved. CDR1 SGHTA and CDR2 FQGNSA come from the germline V gene. There are 12 residues in the CDR3. The V end lost 5 bases, the J end lost 5 bases, and 9 bases lay between the germline ends.

The table lists this clonotype with many counts. V usage is TRBV11-2 and J usage is TRBJ1-6; D unresolved. CDR1 is SGHAT and CDR2 is FQNNGV in the germline V gene. Trimming stripped 0 bases from V and 0 bases from J, with 15 bases between. CDR3 length equals 19 residues. CDR3 coding DNA: TGTGCCAGCAGCTTAGATAGGGCGGACCAGAGCTCCTATAATTCACCCCTCCACTTT. Encoded protein: CASSLDRADQSSYNSPLHF. Based on the CDR3 plus reference TRBV11-2 and TRBJ1-6, the full variable domain is EAGVAQSPRYKIIEKRQSVAFWCNPISGHATLYWYQQILGQGPKLLIQFQNNGVVDDSQLPKDRFSAERLKGVDSTLKIQPAKLEDSAVYLCASSLDRADQSSYNSPLHFGNGTRLTVT.